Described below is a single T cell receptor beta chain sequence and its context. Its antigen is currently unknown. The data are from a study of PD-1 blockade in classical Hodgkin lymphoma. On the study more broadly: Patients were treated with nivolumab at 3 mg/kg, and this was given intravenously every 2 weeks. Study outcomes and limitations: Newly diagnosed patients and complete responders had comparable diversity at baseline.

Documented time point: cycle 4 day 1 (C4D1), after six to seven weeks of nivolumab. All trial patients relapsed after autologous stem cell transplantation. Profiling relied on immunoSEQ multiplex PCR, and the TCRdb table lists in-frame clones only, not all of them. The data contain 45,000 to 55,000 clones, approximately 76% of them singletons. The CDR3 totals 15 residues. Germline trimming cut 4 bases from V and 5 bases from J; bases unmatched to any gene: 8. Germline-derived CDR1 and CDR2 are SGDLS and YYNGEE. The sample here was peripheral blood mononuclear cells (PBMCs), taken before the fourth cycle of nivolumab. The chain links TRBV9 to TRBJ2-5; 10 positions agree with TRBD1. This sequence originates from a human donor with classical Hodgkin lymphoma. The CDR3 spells CASSPRTGGTETQYF. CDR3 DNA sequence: TGTGCCAGCAGCCCCAGGACAGGGGGGACGGAGACCCAGTACTTC.